The 20 T cell receptor beta chains reported below all come from one sample, sequenced in a study of blood T cell repertoires in COVID-19. Sequencing was performed with immunoSEQ multiplex PCR; in TCRdb, only in-frame clones are kept and a portion is missing. The repertoire holds a few hundred thousand clones, with over 75% as singletons. Sequences were obtained from PBMCs or T cells enriched from blood (not recorded which). These receptors were obtained from a woman aged 25 to 39 who had recovered from COVID-19.

This rearrangement joins TRBV12-3 or TRBV12-4 to TRBJ1-2, with TRBD1 as a possible D gene (6 bases). Trimming took 5 bases from V and 4 from J, leaving 8 bases between them. This CDR3 comprises 12 residues. CDR3 loop: CASSQGPYGYTF. In DNA form, the CDR3 reads TGTGCCAGCAGTCAGGGGCCCTATGGCTACACCTTC.

The rearrangement uses TRBV9 and TRBJ1-6, with a weak D call TRBD1 (6 bases). The V gene's germline CDR1 is SGDLS and CDR2 YYNGEE. This CDR3 spans 13 amino acids. V shed 0 bases and J shed 10 bases, with 8 bases lying between them. The CDR3 reads CASSVGTASPLHF. The DNA of the CDR3 is TGTGCCAGCAGCGTAGGGACAGCCTCACCCCTCCACTTT.

The V and J genes are TRBV7-9 and TRBJ1-1; possible D gene TRBD1, 5 bases. Trimming left V 5 bases short and J 2 bases short, with 27 bases between. CDR1 and CDR2 (germline): SEHNR, FQNEAQ (reference sequence). This CDR3 comprises 19 residues. The CDR3: CASSMPREGISGTNTEAFF. The CDR3 nucleotides read TGTGCCAGCAGCATGCCCCGGGAGGGGATCTCTGGTACAAACACTGAAGCTTTCTTT.

The chain combines TRBV7-9 with TRBJ1-2, with no clear D. Germline V gives CDR1 SEHNR, CDR2 FQNEAQ (reference sequence). V dropped 8 bases and J dropped 1 base, with 11 bases sitting between them. This CDR3 has 13 residues. The CDR3 here is CASAESFNYGYTF. CDR3 nucleotide sequence: TGTGCCAGCGCGGAGTCTTTTAACTATGGCTACACCTTC.

The V gene is TRBV7-9, the J gene TRBJ1-6, with 7 bases fitting TRBD1. Trimming at V came to 5 bases and at J to 7 bases, leaving 14 bases not matched to a gene. CDR1 is SEHNR and CDR2 is FQNEAQ in the germline V gene (reference sequence). This CDR3 comprises 17 residues. The CDR3 loop is CASSPSGPGGLNSPLHF. CDR3 bases: TGTGCCAGCAGCCCCTCAGGTCCAGGGGGTTTGAATTCACCCCTCCACTTT.

This clone appeared once. V usage is TRBV6-1 and J usage is TRBJ2-3; 8 bases are shared with TRBD2. J lost 0 bases, V lost 4 bases, and 6 bases had no gene match. The CDR3 has 16 amino acids. The germline gives CDR1 MNHNS, CDR2 SASEGT. The CDR3 loop reads CASSAGLDPSTDTQYF. DNA of the CDR3: TGTGCCAGCAGTGCGGGACTAGACCCTAGCACAGATACGCAGTATTTT.

J is TRBJ2-2 and V is TRBV11-3, with TRBD2 matching over 11 bases. The CDR3 has 15 amino acids. Germline V gene sequence: CDR1 SGHNT, CDR2 YENEEA. With 8 bases clipped from V and 4 bases from J, the junction kept 6 bases outside the gene matches. The CDR3 DNA reads as TGTGCCAGCGGACCGGGACTAGCGGCCACCGGGGAGCTGTTTTTT. It translates to CASGPGLAATGELFF.

V usage is TRBV28 and J usage is TRBJ1-5, with D unresolved. This CDR3 has 13 residues. In germline, CDR1 is MDHEN, CDR2 SYDVKM. V shed 6 bases and J shed 0 bases, with 6 bases lying between them. Here the CDR3 DNA reads TGTGCCAGCAGCCATTCTAGCAATCAGCCCCAGCATTTT. Translated, it gives CASSHSSNQPQHF.

V is TRBV28 and J is TRBJ1-2; D might be TRBD1 (6 bases). This CDR3 has 13 amino acids. V was trimmed by 7 bases and J by 2 bases, leaving 11 bases between them. Germline assignment: CDR1 MDHEN and CDR2 SYDVKM. For the CDR3, the DNA is TGTGCCAGCACCAAAGGACAGAACTATGGCTACACCTTC. It translates to CASTKGQNYGYTF.

This clone was counted a single time. The chain uses TRBV6-5 and TRBJ1-5, with D maybe TRBD1 (5 bases). V was cut by 4 bases and J by 3 bases, with 10 bases left in between. Germline assignment: CDR1 MNHEY and CDR2 SVGAGI. The CDR3 contains 14 residues. CDR3 amino acids: CASSSGTSNQPQHF. CDR3 DNA: TGTGCCAGCAGTTCTGGGACTTCCAATCAGCCCCAGCATTTT.

V gene TRBV12-5 combines with J gene TRBJ2-7, with D possibly being TRBD1 (7 bases). Deletions cut 2 bases from V and 2 bases from J, with 16 bases between. Germline V gene lookup returns CDR1 LGHNT and CDR2 FRNRAP. CDR3 size: 16 residues. The CDR3 region has the DNA TGTGCTAGTGGTTTGTTTAGTGGCGGGACAGCCTACGAGCAGTACTTC. It is translated as CASGLFSGGTAYEQYF.

The rearrangement links TRBV4-1 to TRBJ1-6, with no clear D. CDR1 and CDR2 (germline): MGHRA, YSYEKL. The CDR3 is 16 residues long. V lost 0 bases and J 0 bases, leaving 6 bases between the germline ends. In nucleotides, the CDR3 is TGCGCCAGCAGCCAAGAGGGGAGCTCCTATAATTCACCCCTCCACTTT. Amino acids: CASSQEGSSYNSPLHF.

The chain joins TRBV10-3 to TRBJ2-5, with TRBD1 identical over 8 bases. Germline V gene lookup returns CDR1 ENHRY and CDR2 SYGVKD. The CDR3 spans 14 residues. Trimming took 3 bases from V and 2 from J; bases not matched to a gene: 2. The DNA of the CDR3 is TGTGCCATCAGTGATACAGGGGGACAAGAGACCCAGTACTTC. The encoded protein is CAISDTGGQETQYF.

V is TRBV7-9 and J is TRBJ2-7, with D uncertain. The CDR3 runs to 13 residues. From germline, CDR1 is SEHNR and CDR2 FQNEAQ (reference sequence). V was trimmed by 1 base and J by 8 bases, leaving 12 bases between them. The CDR3 DNA is TGTGCCAGCAGCTTAGGGTCGATTGCGAAGCAGTACTTC. Amino acid sequence: CASSLGSIAKQYF.

The rearrangement uses TRBV18 and TRBJ1-6; 8 bases are shared with TRBD1. The length of the CDR3 is 16 residues. Per the germline V gene, CDR1 is KGHSH and CDR2 is LQKENI. The junction had 10 bases not matched to a gene; V was cut back by 2 bases and J by 10 bases. CDR3 residues: CASSPSQGAMESPLHF. The CDR3 DNA reads as TGTGCCAGCTCACCAAGCCAGGGGGCTATGGAATCACCCCTCCACTTT.

This clone has only one observation. The genes are TRBV9 and TRBJ2-2; D gene unclear. Per germline, CDR1 SGDLS and CDR2 YYNGEE. Trimming removed 4 bases from V and 8 bases from J, with 12 bases in between. CDR3 length: 13 residues. This CDR3 is CASSPTLTGELFF. CDR3 in DNA: TGTGCCAGCAGCCCTACACTGACAGGGGAGCTGTTTTTT.

V usage is TRBV6-5 and J usage is TRBJ2-2; tentatively, D is TRBD1 (6 bases). CDR1 is MNHEY and CDR2 is SVGAGI in the germline V gene. Trimming took off 4 bases at V and 5 bases at J, with 8 bases between the two ends. The CDR3 totals 13 residues. This chain's CDR3 is CASSSTGTGELFF. The CDR3 bases are TGTGCCAGCAGTTCTACAGGGACCGGGGAGCTGTTTTTT.

The CDR3, as DNA: TGTGCCAGCAGCAACAGGGGCGATCAGCCCCAGCATTTT. It encodes CASSNRGDQPQHF. This chain uses TRBV7-8 with TRBJ1-5, with 7 positions matching TRBD1. The junction had 3 bases not matched to a gene; V was cut back by 5 bases and J by 5 bases. The CDR3 is made up of 13 amino acids. CDR1 and CDR2 (germline): SGHVS, FQNEAQ.

V gene TRBV28 combines with J gene TRBJ2-7; 8 bases fit TRBD1. Losses at the gene ends were 5 bases for V and 6 bases for J; bases not matched to a gene: 6. CDR1 is MDHEN, CDR2 SYDVKM, per germline. The CDR3 is made up of 13 amino acids. Written as DNA, the CDR3 is TGTGCCAGCAGTGCTCCACAGGGGGGCGAGCAGTACTTC. This gives the protein CASSAPQGGEQYF.

A note on this clone: Other DNA sequences from this sample encode an identical CDR3 as well. The chain recombines TRBV27 with TRBJ1-1, with unresolved D. This CDR3 is 13 amino acids long. Deletions cut 5 bases from V and 0 bases from J, with 7 bases between. The V gene's germline CDR1 is MNHEY and CDR2 SMNVEV (reference sequence). The CDR3 here is CASSPGLNTEAFF. CDR3 DNA: TGTGCCAGCAGTCCAGGCCTGAACACTGAAGCTTTCTTT.